Listed here are 16 T cell receptor beta chains from one sample, sequenced in a study of cytomegalovirus exposure and HLA in healthy donors. Researchers ran the PCR with 60 Vbeta and 13 Jbeta primers. The repertoire was sequenced with immunoSEQ multiplex PCR; TCRdb's copy has only in-frame clones and lacks some. This table holds some 250,000 clones, around 80% found once. Source material: PBMCs. These receptors were obtained from a woman aged 40 to 50 in good health and CMV-seropositive.

The gene calls are TRBV5-5 and TRBJ2-2; D ambiguous. V was pared by 8 bases and J by 3 bases, with 17 bases between. Germline-derived CDR1 and CDR2 are SGHKS and YYEKEE (reference sequence). This CDR3 region has 15 residues. CDR3 amino acids: CASMEHDRYTGELFF. DNA of the CDR3: TGTGCCAGTATGGAGCATGACCGTTACACCGGGGAGCTGTTTTTT.

This chain links TRBV7-2 with TRBJ1-2; 11 bases map to TRBD1. The CDR3 contains 16 residues. After removal of 1 base from V and 2 bases from J, the junction contained 3 bases not matched to a gene. Germline assignment: CDR1 SGHTA and CDR2 FQGNSA. The CDR3 region is CASSLGGTGGNYGYTF. CDR3 DNA: TGTGCCAGCAGCTTAGGTGGGACAGGGGGAAACTATGGCTACACCTTC.

The V call is TRBV6-6, the J call TRBJ1-1; no reliable D call. Germline lookup yields CDR1 MNHNY and CDR2 SVGAGI (reference sequence). The CDR3 loop spans 13 amino acids. The V end was cut by 6 bases, the J end by 4 bases, with 12 bases between. CDR3 region: CASRGRSSTEAFF. DNA for the CDR3: TGTGCCAGCAGGGGCAGGTCGAGCACTGAAGCTTTCTTT.

This chain joins TRBV11-2 and TRBJ2-1; TRBD1 agrees at 9 bases. The CDR3 consists of 15 residues. Germline values: CDR1 SGHAT, CDR2 FQNNGV. The V gene end was trimmed by 5 bases and the J gene end by 4 bases; junction bases not matched to a gene: 6. The CDR3 DNA is TGTGCCAGCAGCGTCGACAGGGGGGTTTACAATGAGCAGTTCTTC. It codes for CASSVDRGVYNEQFF.

This clone was recorded once. This rearrangement joins TRBV30 to TRBJ1-5; D may be TRBD1 (5 bases). Germline-derived CDR1 and CDR2 are GTSNPN and SVGIG (reference sequence). V was shortened by 5 bases and J by 4 bases, with 12 bases between the two germline ends. The CDR3 runs to 13 residues. CDR3 loop: CAWGALGNQPQHF. DNA for the CDR3: TGTGCCTGGGGGGCCCTAGGGAATCAGCCCCAGCATTTT.

This chain joins TRBV9 and TRBJ2-5, with 9 bases aligning to TRBD2. The end of the DNA fits TRBJ2-7 better, so the J call may be wrong. Germline CDR1 reads SGDLS; CDR2 reads YYNGEE. The CDR3 is 16 amino acids. The CDR3 reads CASSVGWGLASYEQYF. The CDR3 DNA sequence: TGTGCCAGCAGCGTAGGATGGGGACTAGCCTCCTACGAGCAGTACTTC.

The chain joins TRBV30 to TRBJ2-1; possible D gene TRBD2, 5 bases. Trimming cost V 0 bases and J 11 bases, with 11 bases left between them. The CDR3 covers 12 residues. Germline assignment: CDR1 GTSNPN and CDR2 SVGIG (reference sequence). The CDR3 here is CAWSVYSGQQFF. The CDR3 DNA sequence: TGTGCCTGGAGTGTATACAGCGGCCAGCAGTTCTTC.

This chain uses TRBV20-1 with TRBJ1-2; D is possibly TRBD1 (6 bases). CDR3 size: 11 residues. The V end lost 7 bases, the J end lost 6 bases, and 12 bases lay between the germline ends. Germline-derived CDR1 and CDR2 are DFQATT and SNEGSKA (reference sequence). DNA for the CDR3: TGCAGTGTCACGGACAGAAATGGCTACACCTTC. It codes for CSVTDRNGYTF.

This chain joins TRBV14 and TRBJ2-5; TRBD1 agrees at 8 bases. After removal of 2 bases from V and 5 bases from J, the junction contained 7 bases not matched to a gene. Germline CDR1 and CDR2: SGHDN and FVKESK. This CDR3 has 15 amino acids. The CDR3 DNA reads as TGTGCCAGCAGCCAACTTAGACAGGGGTCGGAGACCCAGTACTTC. It specifies CASSQLRQGSETQYF. The complete variable domain, with remaining parts taken from reference TRBV14 and TRBJ2-5, reads EAGVTQFPSHSVIEKGQTVTLRCDPISGHDNLYWYRRVMGKEIKFLLHFVKESKQDESGMPNNRFLAERTGGTYSTLKVQPAELEDSGVYFCASSQLRQGSETQYFGPGTRLLVL.

This chain uses TRBV7-2 with TRBJ2-1, with 8 nucleotides matching TRBD2. Germline V gene data show CDR1 as SGHTA and CDR2 as FQGNSA. Losses at the gene ends were 4 bases for V and 4 bases for J; bases not matched to a gene: 12. This CDR3 has 17 amino acids. The CDR3 DNA follows: TGTGCCAGCAGCTGGACACTTGCCAGCGGGGGTTACAATGAGCAGTTCTTC. Its translation is CASSWTLASGGYNEQFF.

The rearrangement joins TRBV2 to TRBJ1-1; maybe TRBD1 (6 bases). Trimming pared 6 bases from V and 5 bases from J, leaving 10 bases between. The CDR3 is made up of 12 amino acids. CDR1 is SNHLY, CDR2 FYNNEI, per germline. The CDR3 region has the DNA TGTGCCAGCAGAAGGGGGGGGACTGAAGCTTTCTTT. Its translation: CASRRGGTEAFF.

J is TRBJ2-3 and V is TRBV7-6; 7 nucleotides line up with TRBD2. Trimming at V came to 5 bases and at J to 7 bases, leaving 12 bases not matched to a gene. Germline values: CDR1 SGHVS, CDR2 FNYEAQ. The CDR3 runs to 15 residues. The CDR3 sequence is CASSQTGTIFHTQYF. The DNA for the CDR3 is TGTGCCAGCAGCCAAACCGGGACTATATTCCATACGCAGTATTTT.

The chain uses TRBV2 and TRBJ1-5, with 8 bases matching TRBD1. V lost 6 bases to trimming and J lost 3 bases; unmatched junction nucleotides: 4. The CDR3 is 14 amino acids. Germline V gene data show CDR1 as SNHLY and CDR2 as FYNNEI. The CDR3 coding sequence is TGTGCCAGCAGAAGGGACAGGTCCAATCAGCCCCAGCATTTT. It encodes CASRRDRSNQPQHF.

J is TRBJ2-5 and V is TRBV7-2; possible D gene TRBD2, 6 bases. This CDR3 comprises 14 residues. Germline V lookup: CDR1 SGHTA, CDR2 FQGNSA. The V and J ends lost 1 base and 6 bases respectively, with 12 bases between them. The CDR3 loop is CASSLGGRRQTQYF. CDR3 sequence (DNA): TGTGCCAGCAGCTTAGGGGGGAGGAGGCAGACCCAGTACTTC.

The V and J genes are TRBV27 and TRBJ1-1; 9 positions match TRBD1. CDR1 and CDR2 from the germline V gene are MNHEY and SMNVEV (reference sequence). There are 14 residues in the CDR3. V trimming: 6 bases; J trimming: 6 bases; junction bases outside the gene matches: 8. In DNA, the CDR3 is TGTGCCAGCAGGGTTGACAGGGGGGTCCCTGAAGCTTTCTTT. As protein: CASRVDRGVPEAFF.

The chain uses TRBV28 and TRBJ2-3, with TRBD1 matching over 7 bases. Trimming at V came to 8 bases and at J to 3 bases, leaving 2 bases not matched to a gene. Looked up from germline, CDR1 is MDHEN and CDR2 is SYDVKM. CDR3 length: 12 residues. For the CDR3, the DNA is TGTGCCAGCCTCAGGGGGACAGATACGCAGTATTTT. This translates into CASLRGTDTQYF.